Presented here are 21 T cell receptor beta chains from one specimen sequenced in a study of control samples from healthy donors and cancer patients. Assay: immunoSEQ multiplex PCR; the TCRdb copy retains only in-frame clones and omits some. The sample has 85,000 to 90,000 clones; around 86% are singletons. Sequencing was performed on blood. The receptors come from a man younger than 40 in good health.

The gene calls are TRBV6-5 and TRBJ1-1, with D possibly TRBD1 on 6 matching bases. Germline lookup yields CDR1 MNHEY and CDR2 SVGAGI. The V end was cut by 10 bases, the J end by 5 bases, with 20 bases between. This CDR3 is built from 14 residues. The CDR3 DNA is TGTGCCACCATGAGACAGGCGTCGGGGACTGAAGCTTTCTTT. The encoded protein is CATMRQASGTEAFF.

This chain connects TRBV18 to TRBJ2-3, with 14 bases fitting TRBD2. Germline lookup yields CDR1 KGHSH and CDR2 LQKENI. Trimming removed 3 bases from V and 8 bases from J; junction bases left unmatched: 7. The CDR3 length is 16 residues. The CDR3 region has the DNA TGTGCCAGCTCACCCCGACTAGCGGGGGGGCAGGGTACGCAGTATTTT. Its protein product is CASSPRLAGGQGTQYF. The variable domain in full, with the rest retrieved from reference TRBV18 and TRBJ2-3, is NAGVMQNPRHLVRRRGQEARLRCSPMKGHSHVYWYRQLPEEGLKFMVYLQKENIIDESGMPKERFSAEFPKEGPSILRIQQVVRGDSAAYFCASSPRLAGGQGTQYFGPGTRLTVL.

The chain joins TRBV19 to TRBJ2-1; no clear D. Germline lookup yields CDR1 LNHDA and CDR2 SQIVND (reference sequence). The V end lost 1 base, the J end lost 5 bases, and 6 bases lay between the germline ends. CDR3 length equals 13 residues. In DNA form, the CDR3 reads TGTGCCAGTAGTATAGGCCAGAACAATGAGCAGTTCTTC. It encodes CASSIGQNNEQFF.

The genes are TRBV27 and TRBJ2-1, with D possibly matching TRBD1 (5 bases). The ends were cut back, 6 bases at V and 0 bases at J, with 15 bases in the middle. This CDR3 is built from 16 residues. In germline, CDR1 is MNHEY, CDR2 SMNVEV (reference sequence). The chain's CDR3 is CASRGTQVSSYNEQFF. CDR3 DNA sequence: TGTGCCAGCAGGGGAACACAGGTGAGCTCCTACAATGAGCAGTTCTTC.

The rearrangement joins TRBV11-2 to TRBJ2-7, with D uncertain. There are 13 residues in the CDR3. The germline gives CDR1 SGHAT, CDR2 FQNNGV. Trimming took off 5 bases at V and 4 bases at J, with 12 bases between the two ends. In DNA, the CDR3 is TGTGCCAGCAGCATTGACGGGCCTTACGAGCAGTACGTC. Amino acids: CASSIDGPYEQYV.

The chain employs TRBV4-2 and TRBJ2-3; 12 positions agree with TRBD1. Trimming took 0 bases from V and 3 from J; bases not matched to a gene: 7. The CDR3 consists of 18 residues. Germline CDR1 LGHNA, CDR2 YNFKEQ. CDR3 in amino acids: CASSQDKGQGARTDTQYF. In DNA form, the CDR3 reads TGTGCCAGCAGCCAAGATAAGGGACAGGGGGCGAGGACAGATACGCAGTATTTT.

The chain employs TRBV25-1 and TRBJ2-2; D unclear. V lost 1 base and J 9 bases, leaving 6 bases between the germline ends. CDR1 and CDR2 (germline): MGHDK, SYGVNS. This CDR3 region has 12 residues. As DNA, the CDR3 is TGTGCCAGCAGTGAATCAAGTAGGGAGCTGTTTTTT. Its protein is CASSESSRELFF.

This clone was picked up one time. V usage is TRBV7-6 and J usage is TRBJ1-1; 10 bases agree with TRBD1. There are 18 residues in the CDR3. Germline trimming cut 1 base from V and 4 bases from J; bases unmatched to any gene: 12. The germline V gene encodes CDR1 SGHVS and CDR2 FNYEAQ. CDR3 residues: CASSLVRMTGGEGTEAFF. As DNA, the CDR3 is TGTGCCAGCAGCTTAGTGAGGATGACAGGGGGCGAGGGCACTGAAGCTTTCTTT.

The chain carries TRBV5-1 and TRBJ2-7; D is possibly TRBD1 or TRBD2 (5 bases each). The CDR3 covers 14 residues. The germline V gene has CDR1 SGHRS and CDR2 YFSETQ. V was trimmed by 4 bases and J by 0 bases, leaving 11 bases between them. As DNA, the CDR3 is TGCGCCAGCAGCGGCGACGGGACCTCCTACGAGCAGTACTTC. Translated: CASSGDGTSYEQYF.

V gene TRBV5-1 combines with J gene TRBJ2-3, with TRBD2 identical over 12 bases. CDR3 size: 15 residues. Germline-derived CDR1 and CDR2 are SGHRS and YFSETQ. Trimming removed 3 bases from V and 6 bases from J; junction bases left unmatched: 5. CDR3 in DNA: TGCGCCAGCAGCTCTAGCGGGGGGGCCAGGGATACGCAGTATTTT. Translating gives CASSSSGGARDTQYF. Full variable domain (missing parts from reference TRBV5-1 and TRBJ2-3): KAGVTQTPRYLIKTRGQQVTLSCSPISGHRSVSWYQQTPGQGLQFLFEYFSETQRNKGNFPGRFSGRQFSNSRSEMNVSTLELGDSALYLCASSSSGGARDTQYFGPGTRLTVL.

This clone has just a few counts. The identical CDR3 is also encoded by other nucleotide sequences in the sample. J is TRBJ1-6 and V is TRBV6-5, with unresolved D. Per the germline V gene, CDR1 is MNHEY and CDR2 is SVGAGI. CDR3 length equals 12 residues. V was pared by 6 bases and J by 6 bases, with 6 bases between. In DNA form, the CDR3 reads TGTGCCAGCAGGGGGTCTAATTCACCCCTCCACTTT. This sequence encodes CASRGSNSPLHF.

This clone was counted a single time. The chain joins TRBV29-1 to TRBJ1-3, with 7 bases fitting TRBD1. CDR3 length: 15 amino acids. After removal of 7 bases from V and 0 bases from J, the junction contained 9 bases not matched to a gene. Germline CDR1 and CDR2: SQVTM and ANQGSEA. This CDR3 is CSAAGQESSGNTIYF. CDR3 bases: TGCAGCGCGGCCGGACAGGAGAGCTCTGGAAACACCATATATTTT.

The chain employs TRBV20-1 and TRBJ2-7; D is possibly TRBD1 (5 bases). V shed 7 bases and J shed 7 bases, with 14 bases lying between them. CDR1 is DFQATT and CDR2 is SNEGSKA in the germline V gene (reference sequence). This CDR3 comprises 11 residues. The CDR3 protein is CSGAVGPEQYF. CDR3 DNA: TGCAGTGGGGCGGTGGGGCCGGAGCAGTACTTC.

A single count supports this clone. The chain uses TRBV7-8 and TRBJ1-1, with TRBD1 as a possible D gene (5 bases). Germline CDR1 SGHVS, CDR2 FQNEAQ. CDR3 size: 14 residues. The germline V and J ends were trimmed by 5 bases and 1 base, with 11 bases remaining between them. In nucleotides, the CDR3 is TGTGCCAGCAGCCCCGGACACCAGAACACTGAAGCTTTCTTT. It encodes CASSPGHQNTEAFF.

The CDR3 region has the DNA TGTGCCAGCAGCCAAGATCGGGCTAGCGGGGGGCCCTACAATGAGCAGTTCTTC. This gives the protein CASSQDRASGGPYNEQFF. J is TRBJ2-1 and V is TRBV14; 11 nucleotides match TRBD2. V shed 0 bases and J 2 bases; nucleotides not matched to a gene: 6. In germline, CDR1 is SGHDN, CDR2 FVKESK. The CDR3 extends over 18 amino acids.

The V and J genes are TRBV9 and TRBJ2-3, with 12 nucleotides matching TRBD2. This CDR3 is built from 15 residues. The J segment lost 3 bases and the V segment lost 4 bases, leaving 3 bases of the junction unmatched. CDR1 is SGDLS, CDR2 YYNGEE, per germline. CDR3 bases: TGTGCCAGCAGCCTAGCGGGGGGGCAAACAGATACGCAGTATTTT. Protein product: CASSLAGGQTDTQYF.

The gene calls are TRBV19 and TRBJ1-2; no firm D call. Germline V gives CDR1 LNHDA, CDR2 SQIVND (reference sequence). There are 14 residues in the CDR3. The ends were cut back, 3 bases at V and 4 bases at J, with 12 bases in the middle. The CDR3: CASSIIGSAYGYTF. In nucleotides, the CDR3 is TGTGCCAGTAGTATCATCGGGTCCGCCTATGGCTACACCTTC.

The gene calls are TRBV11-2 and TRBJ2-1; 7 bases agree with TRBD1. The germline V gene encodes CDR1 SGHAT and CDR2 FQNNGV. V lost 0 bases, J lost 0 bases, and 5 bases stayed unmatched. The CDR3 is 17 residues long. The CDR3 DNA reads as TGTGCCAGCAGCTTAGATAGTTGGGACAGCTCCTACAATGAGCAGTTCTTC. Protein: CASSLDSWDSSYNEQFF.

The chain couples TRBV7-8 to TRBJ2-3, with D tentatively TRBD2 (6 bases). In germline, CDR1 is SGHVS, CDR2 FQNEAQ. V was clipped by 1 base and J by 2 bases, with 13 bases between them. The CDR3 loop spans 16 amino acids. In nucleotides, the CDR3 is TGTGCCAGCAGCTTAGTCGGTGGCGGGGTCACAGATACGCAGTATTTT. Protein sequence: CASSLVGGGVTDTQYF.

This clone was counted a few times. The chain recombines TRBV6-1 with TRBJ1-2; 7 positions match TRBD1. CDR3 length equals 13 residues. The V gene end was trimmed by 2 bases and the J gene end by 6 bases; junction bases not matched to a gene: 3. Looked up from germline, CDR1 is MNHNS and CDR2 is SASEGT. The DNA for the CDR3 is TGTGCCAGCAGTGAATGGACAGGCCATGGCTACACCTTC. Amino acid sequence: CASSEWTGHGYTF.

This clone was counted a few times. This CDR3 reads CASSSREVGNTEAFF. Written as DNA, the CDR3 is TGTGCCAGCAGCTCCCGGGAGGTTGGGAACACTGAAGCTTTCTTT. V gene TRBV7-9 combines with J gene TRBJ1-1, with D hard to call. Trimming cost V 4 bases and J 1 base, with 13 bases left between them. The CDR3 length is 15 residues. CDR1 is SEHNR and CDR2 is FQNEAQ in the germline V gene (reference sequence).